This record looks at one T cell receptor (beta chain) sequence and its context. Its cognate antigen is unknown. Time point here: week 5, during vaccination. Topical imiquimod accompanied each vaccine dose, which consisted of 300 ug of mutant IDH1 20-mer peptide. The donors had new WHO grade 3 or 4 astrocytomas; these were IDH1-mutant and ATRX-lost. This sample was taken from a study of a mutant IDH1 vaccine in newly diagnosed glioma. Study-wide context: Treated patients, averaging 40.4 years, were roughly 60% male and about 40% female. Whole-study findings and limits: Patients showed vaccine-induced immune responses at a rate of around 93%.

Sequenced by immunoSEQ multiplex PCR; TCRdb stores in-frame clones only, minus some. The table has 75,000 to 85,000 clones, 90% to 95% seen once. Germline CDR1 reads LNHNV; CDR2 reads YYDKDF (reference sequence). The CDR3 loop spans 16 amino acids. V gave up 5 bases and J gave up 4 bases, with 17 bases separating them. Sample: PBMCs, taken from a glioma patient whose treatment included an IDH1 peptide vaccine. This sequence joins TRBV15 and TRBJ2-2; D is perhaps TRBD1 or TRBD2 (5 bases each). The TCR sequence derives from a woman in her 50s with glioma. The CDR3 nucleotides are TGTGCCACCAGCGGCCCGGGACGCTCTATCACCGGGGAGCTGTTTTTT. Its translation is CATSGPGRSITGELFF.